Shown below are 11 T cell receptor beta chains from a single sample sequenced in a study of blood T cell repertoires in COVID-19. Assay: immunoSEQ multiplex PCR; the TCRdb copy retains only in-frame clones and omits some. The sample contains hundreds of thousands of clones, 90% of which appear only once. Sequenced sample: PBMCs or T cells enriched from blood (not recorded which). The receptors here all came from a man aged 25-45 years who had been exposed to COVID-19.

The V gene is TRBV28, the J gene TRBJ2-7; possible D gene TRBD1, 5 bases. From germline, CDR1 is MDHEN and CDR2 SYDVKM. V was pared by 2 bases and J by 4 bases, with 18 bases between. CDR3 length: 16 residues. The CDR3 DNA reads TGTGCCAGCAGTTTAGGTGTCCAGGGTCCCCAATACGAGCAGTACTTC. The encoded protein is CASSLGVQGPQYEQYF.

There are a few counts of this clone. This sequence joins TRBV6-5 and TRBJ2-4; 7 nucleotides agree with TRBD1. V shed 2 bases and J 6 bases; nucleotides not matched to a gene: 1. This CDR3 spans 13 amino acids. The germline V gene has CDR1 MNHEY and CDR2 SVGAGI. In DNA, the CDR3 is TGTGCCAGCAGTTACGACAGGGTAAACATTCAGTACTTC. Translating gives CASSYDRVNIQYF.

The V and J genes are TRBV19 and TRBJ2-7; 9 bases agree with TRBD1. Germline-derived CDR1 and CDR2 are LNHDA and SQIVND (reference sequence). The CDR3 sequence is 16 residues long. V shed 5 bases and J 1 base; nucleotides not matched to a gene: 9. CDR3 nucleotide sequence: TGTGCCAGTAGTCTCTGGACAGGGGAATTTTCCTACGAGCAGTACTTC. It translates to CASSLWTGEFSYEQYF.

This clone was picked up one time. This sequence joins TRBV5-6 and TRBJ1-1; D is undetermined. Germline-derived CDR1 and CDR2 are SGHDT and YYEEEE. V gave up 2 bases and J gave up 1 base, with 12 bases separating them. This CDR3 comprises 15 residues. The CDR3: CASSFAGLPNTEAFF. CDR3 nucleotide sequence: TGTGCCAGCAGCTTCGCAGGTCTTCCGAACACTGAAGCTTTCTTT.

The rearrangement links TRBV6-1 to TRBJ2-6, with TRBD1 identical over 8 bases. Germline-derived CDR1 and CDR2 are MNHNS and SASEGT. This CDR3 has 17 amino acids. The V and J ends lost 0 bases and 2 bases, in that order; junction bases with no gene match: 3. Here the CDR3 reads CASSEAPDRAGANVLTF. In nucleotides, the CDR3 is TGTGCCAGCAGTGAAGCGCCGGACAGGGCTGGGGCCAACGTCCTGACTTTC.

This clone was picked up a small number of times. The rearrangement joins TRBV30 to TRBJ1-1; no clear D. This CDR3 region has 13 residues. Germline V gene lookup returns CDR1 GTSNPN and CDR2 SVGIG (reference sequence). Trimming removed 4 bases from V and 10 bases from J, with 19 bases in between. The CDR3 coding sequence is TGTGCCTGGACCGCCCTCAGAGGCACCACAGCTTTCTTT. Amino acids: CAWTALRGTTAFF.

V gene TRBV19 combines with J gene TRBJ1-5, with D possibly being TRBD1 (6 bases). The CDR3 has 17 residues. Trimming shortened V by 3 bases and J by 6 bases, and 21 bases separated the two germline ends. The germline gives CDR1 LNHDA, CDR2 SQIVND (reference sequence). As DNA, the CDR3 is TGTGCCAGTAGTATCCCTACAGGGTTTGGAAATGGTCAGCCCCAGCATTTT. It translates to CASSIPTGFGNGQPQHF.

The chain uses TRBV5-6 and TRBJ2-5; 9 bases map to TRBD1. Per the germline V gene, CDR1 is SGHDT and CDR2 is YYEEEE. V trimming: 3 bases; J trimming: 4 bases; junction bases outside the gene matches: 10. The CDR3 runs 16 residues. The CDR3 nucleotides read TGTGCCAGCAGCTGGGGGGTGGGACAGGGAACAGAGACCCAGTACTTC. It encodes CASSWGVGQGTETQYF.

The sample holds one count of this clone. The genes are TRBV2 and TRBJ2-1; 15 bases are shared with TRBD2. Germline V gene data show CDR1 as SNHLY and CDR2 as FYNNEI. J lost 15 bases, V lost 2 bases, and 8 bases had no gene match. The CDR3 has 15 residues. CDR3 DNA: TGTGCCAGCAGTGAACCCGCGGGACTAGCGGGGGGATGGTTCTTC. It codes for CASSEPAGLAGGWFF.

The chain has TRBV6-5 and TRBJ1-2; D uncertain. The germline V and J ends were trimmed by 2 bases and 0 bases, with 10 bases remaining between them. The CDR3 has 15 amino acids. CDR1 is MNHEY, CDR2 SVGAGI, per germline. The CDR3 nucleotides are TGTGCCAGCAGTTACGAGCTTAATTCTAACTATGGCTACACCTTC. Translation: CASSYELNSNYGYTF.

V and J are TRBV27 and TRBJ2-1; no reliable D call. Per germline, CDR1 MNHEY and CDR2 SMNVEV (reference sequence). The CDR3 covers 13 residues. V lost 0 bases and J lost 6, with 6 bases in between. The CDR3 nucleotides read TGTGCCAGCAGTTTATCGTCCCTCAATGAGCAGTTCTTC. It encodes CASSLSSLNEQFF.